A selection of T cell receptor beta chains follows, all from one sample in a study of blood T cell repertoires in COVID-19. Sequencing was performed with immunoSEQ multiplex PCR; in TCRdb, only in-frame clones are kept and a portion is missing. The sample has 100,000 to 150,000 clones, 65% to 85% seen once; the top ten hold about a sixth. What was sequenced was peripheral blood. The receptors come from a man under 40 with COVID-19, enrolled during active disease. Each CDR3 is given with its conserved first and last residue.

TRBJ1-6 TRBV27 CASSSPGDSPLHF
TRBJ1-4 TRBV19 CASSTRDSATNEKLFF
TRBJ2-3 TRBV6-2/TRBV6-3 CASSSTDTDTQYF
TRBJ1-2 TRBV11-2 CASSLVAGPRKANYGYTF
TRBJ1-6 TRBV28 CASSPINGQGRSPLHF
TRBJ2-1 TRBV4-3 CASSLRQGLGDEQFF
TRBJ1-1 TRBV4-3 CASSQQRMNTEAFF
TRBJ2-2 TRBV11-3 CASTFGTGVTGELFF
TRBJ2-3 TRBV4-2 CASSPTGDTQYF
TRBJ1-4 TRBV6-1 CASSAQQGEVYSEKLFF
TRBJ1-2 TRBV7-9 CASGERSDYGYTF
TRBJ1-6 TRBV4-1 CASSQDPGLETPLHF
TRBJ1-2 TRBV12-3/TRBV12-4 CASSLWEAYGYTF
TRBJ1-5 TRBV6-4 CASSQGPNQPQHF
TRBJ2-7 TRBV2 CASSFTSGSYEQYF
TRBJ2-5 TRBV5-1 CASSLQETQYF
TRBJ2-5 TRBV5-1 CASSLEGFPQETQYF
TRBJ2-1 TRBV28 CASSAGIERGIYNEQFF
TRBJ1-1 TRBV9 CASSPQTAFGRDTEAFF
TRBJ1-2 TRBV6-1 CASSERDGEGYGYTF
TRBJ1-2 TRBV2 CASSEQGQGSNGYTF
TRBJ1-2 TRBV4-2 CASSQDLGQTNYGYTF
TRBJ2-7 TRBV2 CASSDISYEQYF
TRBJ2-1 TRBV11-2 CASSLVNGGQGPNEQFF
TRBJ2-5 TRBV6-6 CASRGQGRWETQYF
TRBJ2-3 TRBV4-2 CASSQGRGGLTDTQYF
TRBJ2-5 TRBV29-1 CSVDLLAGESPTQYF
TRBJ2-5 TRBV24-1 CATSDFGETQYF
TRBJ1-1 TRBV2 CASRATGLLNTEAFF
TRBJ2-3 TRBV12-2 CASRFPPRGGRAGQGGGYF
TRBJ1-4 TRBV28 CASSLGQAWGEKLFF
TRBJ1-2 TRBV30 CACPIQGSYGYTF
TRBJ1-4 TRBV4-3 CASSQLLDRTNEKLFF
TRBJ2-7 TRBV9 CASSAVGGLPYEQYF
TRBJ2-1 TRBV29-1 CSVSSGRRYNEQFF
TRBJ1-1 TRBV13 CASSEWTALNTEAFF
TRBJ2-1 TRBV7-2 CASTVVGGYNEQFF
TRBJ2-5 TRBV6-5 CASSYGTSGSMETQYF